This TCR beta chain was observed in a study of prognosis after radiotherapy for stage I lung cancer (dated by TCRdb to the early 2020s). About the study as a whole: Between early 2018 and January 2019, about 19 stage I NSCLC patients were enrolled in Nanjing, China. Over 11 patients presented with newly diagnosed primary stage I lung tumors, and several carried oligometastatic NSCLC following surgical resection of the primary tumor. The cohort included about 12 men and about six women, with a median age of approximately 76 years and a range of roughly 53 to 85 years. A total of approximately 40 blood samples from roughly 20 patients were sequenced, with one sample obtained before and one obtained after SBRT for each patient. Distant metastases were developed by four of the 19 patients after SBRT, at a median of 7 months, whereas no significant progression was observed in the other 15 patients. Every patient was regarded as medically inoperable, because of comorbidities in about 12 cases and refusal of surgery in over five cases. Roughly 12 patients had adenocarcinoma and roughly 7 had squamous cell carcinoma as the tumor histology. No patient received concurrent therapy alongside SBRT. Using image-guided IMRT or VMAT, SBRT was delivered in 3 to 5 fractions at a biologically effective dose of at least 100 Gy. This study profiled peripheral blood TCR beta repertoires from stage I NSCLC patients before and after stereotactic body radiotherapy and linked the repertoires to distant failure. The full study reports these points: Differences in TRBV and TRBJ usage frequencies by metastasis status were reportedly observed in two V genes at baseline and in several V and two J genes after SBRT. Post-SBRT Shannon entropy and its change from baseline were lower in patients who developed distant metastases; baseline Shannon entropy was not associated with metastases. Limitations of the study included a small cohort and short follow-up, and the study findings need independent validation. No adjustment for multiple comparisons was applied to any of the reported P values. Unique TCR clone counts fell after SBRT (median 10,088 before versus approximately 6,300 after; Wilcoxon paired P=0.011). Whether the expanded TCR clones were tumor-specific was not determined.

The TCR beta CDR3 region was amplified from genomic DNA by two rounds of multiplex PCR. In the first round of PCR, primers specific to each TRBV and TRBJ gene were used, and the primer sequences are filed in Chinese patent CN105087789A. Universal primers were used in the second round of PCR. The Roche High Pure PCR Template Preparation Kit was used to extract genomic DNA from frozen PBMCs. Libraries were sequenced paired-end with 151 bp reads on an Illumina HiSeq 3000. From the authors' description of their analysis: CutAdapt was used to discard raw reads that did not contain the multiplex PCR primer sequences. PEAR was used to merge high-quality paired reads into contigs. By aligning each contig to reference sequences, MiXCR assigned the TRB V, D and J gene segments to that contig. CDR3 sequences were clustered by base quality and sequence similarity to remove sequencing errors. Diversity was calculated as Shannon entropy divided by the natural log of the number of productive TCR sequences. Clonality was defined as one minus Shannon entropy divided by the natural log of the number of unique clonotypes. Using the Youden index from ROC curves, the researchers picked the repertoire-metric cut-offs for progression-free survival, and all analyses were carried out in R 3.5.3. The public reads were quality trimmed at Q25 with fastp and then assembled into clones with MiXCR by TCRdb, keeping productive beta chains. Entries are consolidated by CDR3 protein sequence, retaining the most common genes and DNA. The authors' filters were not applied to this entry. This sample comprises fewer than 20,000 distinct CDR3 sequences, 35% to 45% of them detected only once. Around 47% of the sample is taken by the ten largest.

This clonotype was counted ten times or more. Its target antigen remains unknown. No base-level quality is on record; no much larger clone is a single base apart. No patient had a history of other malignancies or prior chemotherapy or radiotherapy, and all had node-negative disease on CT and PET/CT. At each of two time points, around 5.7 milliliters of peripheral venous blood were collected in EDTA tubes. Ficoll-Paque Plus density-gradient centrifugation was used to isolate PBMCs. Samples were stored at -80°C immediately after collection until analysis. The sequencing used PBMCs, collected before or after stereotactic body radiation therapy (not recorded which). This TCR was sampled from a donor over 45 with non-small cell lung cancer.

The DNA sequence is as follows: TGTGCCAGCAGCTCTCCCCAGCTTCCGTCCCGCGAGCAGTACTTC. This encodes CASSSPQLPSREQYF. Here the chain combines TRBV7-9 and TRBJ2-7, with the D gene not clear enough to name. From cysteine to phenylalanine, the CDR3 is 15 amino acids long. The sequence is cut down to CDR3 DNA, 45 bases in frame from base 1. The CDR1 and CDR2 encoded by the germline V gene (reference sequence) are SEHNR and FQNEAQ. V is cut by 4 bases and J by 6 bases, and the space between the germline ends is 19 bases.